The sequence of this T cell receptor beta chain was determined in a study of type 1 regulatory T cells. Study-level background: T-allo10 is an in vitro-generated, Tr1-enriched CD4 T cell product specific for alloantigen.

T-allo10 cells from the graft donor were described as anergic, host-alloantigen-specific, and alloantigen-specific suppressors. MiXCR, run by TCRdb on the reads, gives a single entry per CDR3 protein. Of about 74,000 distinct CDR3 sequences in the sample, about three fifths were seen once. Concerning this clonotype: Its specificity is unknown.

The CDR3 is made up of 14 amino acids. Germline CDR1 reads SGHNT; CDR2 reads YENEEA. V was shortened by 0 bases and J by 10 bases, with 13 bases between the two germline ends. Sequencing input: cultured T cells, either the whole culture or a sorted T cell fraction (not recorded which). Regarding subset: Tr1-enriched cell product generated in vitro against host alloantigens. V is TRBV11-3 and J is TRBJ2-1; no definite D call. The source is a human donor in good health. CDR3 coding DNA: TGTGCCAGCAGCTTAGATCGATCAGCGCGCGAGCAGTTCTTC. Residues: CASSLDRSAREQFF.